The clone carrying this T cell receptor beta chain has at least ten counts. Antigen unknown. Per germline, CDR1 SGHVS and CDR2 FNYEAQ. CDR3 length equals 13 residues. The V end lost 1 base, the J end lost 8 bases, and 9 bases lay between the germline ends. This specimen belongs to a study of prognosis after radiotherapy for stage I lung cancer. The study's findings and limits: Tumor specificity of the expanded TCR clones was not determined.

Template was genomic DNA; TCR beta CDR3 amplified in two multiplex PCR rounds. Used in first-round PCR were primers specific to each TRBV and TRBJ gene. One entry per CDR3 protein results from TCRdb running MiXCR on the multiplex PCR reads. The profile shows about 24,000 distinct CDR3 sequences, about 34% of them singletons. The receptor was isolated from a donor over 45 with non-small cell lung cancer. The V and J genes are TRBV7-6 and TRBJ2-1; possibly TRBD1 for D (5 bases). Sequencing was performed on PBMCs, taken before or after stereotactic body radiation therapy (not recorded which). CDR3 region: CASSLVLGDEQFF. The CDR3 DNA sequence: TGTGCCAGCAGCTTAGTTCTAGGGGATGAGCAGTTCTTC.